This T cell receptor (beta chain) was observed in a study of human T cells and chemical hapten exposure. The CDR3 sequence is 14 residues long. Germline V gives CDR1 SEHNR, CDR2 FQNEAQ (reference sequence). The germline V and J ends were trimmed by 5 bases and 2 bases, with 10 bases remaining between them. Time point noted: patch test 1, 2 weeks after DPC sensitization. Treatment reported: therapeutic diphenylcyclopropenone sensitization with weekly scalp DPC. This clonotype was seen at least ten times. TCRdb itself ran the RACE reads through MiXCR, one entry per CDR3 protein. This sample has roughly 380,000 distinct CDR3 sequences, with approximately 4.4% found just once.

This TCR was recovered from a woman between 45 and 65 years old with alopecia areata. Some clones in this sample may be carry-over from other donors' samples. This material consisted of whole blood, taken in connection with sensitization to the hapten diphenylcyclopropenone (DPC). The chain combines TRBV7-9 with TRBJ1-3, with D tentatively TRBD1 (6 bases). The CDR3 bases are TGTGCCAGCAGCCCACAGGGAGCTGGAAACACCATATATTTT. It translates to CASSPQGAGNTIYF.